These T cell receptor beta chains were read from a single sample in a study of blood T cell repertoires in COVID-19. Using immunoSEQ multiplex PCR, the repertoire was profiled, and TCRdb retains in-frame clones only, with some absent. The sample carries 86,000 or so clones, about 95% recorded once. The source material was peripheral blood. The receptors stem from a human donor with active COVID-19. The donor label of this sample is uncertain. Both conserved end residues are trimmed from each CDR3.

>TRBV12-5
ASPFSTGRKTQY
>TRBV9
ASSVVTRGANEKLF
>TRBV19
ASSFGQGAGETQY
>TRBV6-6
ASSYRGNTGELF
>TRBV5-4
ASSPGISKETQY
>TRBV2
ASSSTSGFTDTQY
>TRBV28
ASSRDRGNYEQY
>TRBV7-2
ASSFGGGDIQY
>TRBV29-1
SAEAGGNTEAF
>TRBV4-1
ASSQVEAASYNEQF
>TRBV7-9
ASLQTVTYEQY
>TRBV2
ASSVGGLNIQY
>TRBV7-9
ASSPDYNEQY
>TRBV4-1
ASSHAGGANGYT
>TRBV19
ASSIGGPYQPQH
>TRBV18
ASSPPFLGRRSQETQY
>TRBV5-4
ASSRDSGNTIY
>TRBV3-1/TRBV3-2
ASSLSQDGELF
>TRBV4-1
ASSHTGTSVSYEQY
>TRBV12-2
ASRLPSREYEQY